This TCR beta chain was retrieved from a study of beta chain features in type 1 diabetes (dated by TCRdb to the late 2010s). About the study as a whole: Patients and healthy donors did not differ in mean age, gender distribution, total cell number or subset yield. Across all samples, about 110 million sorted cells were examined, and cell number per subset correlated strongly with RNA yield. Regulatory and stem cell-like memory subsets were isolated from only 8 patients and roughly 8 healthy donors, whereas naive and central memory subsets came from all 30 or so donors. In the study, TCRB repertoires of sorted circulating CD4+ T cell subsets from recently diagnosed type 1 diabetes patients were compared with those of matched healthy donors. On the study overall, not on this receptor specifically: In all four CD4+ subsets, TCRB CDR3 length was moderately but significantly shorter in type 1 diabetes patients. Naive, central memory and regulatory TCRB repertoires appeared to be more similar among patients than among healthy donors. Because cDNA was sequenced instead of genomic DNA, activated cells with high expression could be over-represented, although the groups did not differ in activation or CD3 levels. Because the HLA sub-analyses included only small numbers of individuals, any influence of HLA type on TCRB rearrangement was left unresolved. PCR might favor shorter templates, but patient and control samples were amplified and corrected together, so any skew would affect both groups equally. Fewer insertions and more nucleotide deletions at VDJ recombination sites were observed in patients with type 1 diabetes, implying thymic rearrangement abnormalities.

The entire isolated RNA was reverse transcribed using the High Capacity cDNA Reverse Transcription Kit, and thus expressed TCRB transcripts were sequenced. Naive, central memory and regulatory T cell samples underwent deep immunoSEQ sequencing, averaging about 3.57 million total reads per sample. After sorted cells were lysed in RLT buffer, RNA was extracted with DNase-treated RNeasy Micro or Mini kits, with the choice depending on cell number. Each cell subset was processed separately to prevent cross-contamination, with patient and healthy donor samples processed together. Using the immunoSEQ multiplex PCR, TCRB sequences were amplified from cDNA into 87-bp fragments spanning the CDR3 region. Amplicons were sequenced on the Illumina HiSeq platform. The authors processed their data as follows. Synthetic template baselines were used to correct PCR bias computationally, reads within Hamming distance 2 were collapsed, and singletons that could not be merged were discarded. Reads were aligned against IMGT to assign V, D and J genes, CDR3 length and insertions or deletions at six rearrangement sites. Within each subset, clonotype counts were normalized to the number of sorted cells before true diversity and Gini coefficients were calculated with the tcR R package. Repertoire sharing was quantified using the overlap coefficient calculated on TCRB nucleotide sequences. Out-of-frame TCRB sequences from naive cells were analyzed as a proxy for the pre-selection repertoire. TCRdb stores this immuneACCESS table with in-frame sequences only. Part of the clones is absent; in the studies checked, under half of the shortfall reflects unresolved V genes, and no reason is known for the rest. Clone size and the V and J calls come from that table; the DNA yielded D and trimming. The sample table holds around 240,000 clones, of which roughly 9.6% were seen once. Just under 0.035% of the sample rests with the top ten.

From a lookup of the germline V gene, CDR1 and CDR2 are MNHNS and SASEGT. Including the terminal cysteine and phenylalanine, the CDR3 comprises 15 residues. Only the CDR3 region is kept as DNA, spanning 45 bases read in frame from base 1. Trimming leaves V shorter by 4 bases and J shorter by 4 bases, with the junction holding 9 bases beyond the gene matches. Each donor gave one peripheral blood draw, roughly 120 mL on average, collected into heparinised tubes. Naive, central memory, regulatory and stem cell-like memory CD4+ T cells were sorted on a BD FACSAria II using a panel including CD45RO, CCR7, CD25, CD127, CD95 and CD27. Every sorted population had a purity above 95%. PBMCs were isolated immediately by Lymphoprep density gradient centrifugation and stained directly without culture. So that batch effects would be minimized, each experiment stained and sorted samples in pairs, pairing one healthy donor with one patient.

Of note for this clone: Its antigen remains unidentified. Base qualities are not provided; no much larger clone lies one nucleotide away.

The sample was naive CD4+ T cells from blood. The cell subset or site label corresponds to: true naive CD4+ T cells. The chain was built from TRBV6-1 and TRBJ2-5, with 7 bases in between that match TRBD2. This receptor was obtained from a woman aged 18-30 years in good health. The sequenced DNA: TGTGCCAGCAGTGGGGCGACTAGCCCTGGAGAGACCCAGTACTTC. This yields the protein CASSGATSPGETQYF.